This TCR beta chain was documented in a study of blood T cell repertoires in COVID-19 (dated by TCRdb to between 2020 and 2021). Broadly, across the study: Samples from collaborators originated in the United States, Italy and Spain and spanned both the acute and convalescent phases of COVID-19. A de-identified subject ID, COVID-19 status, age in years and sex were almost always included in the sample metadata. The samples were drawn from two sources: the first 160 participants of the ongoing ImmuneRACE study, and 1,000 to 1,500 subjects contributed by 6 global collaborators. A freely available public database, intended as a resource for researchers studying the immune response to SARS-CoV-2, is where the repertoires were released. The material from the prospective study consisted of cDNA or gDNA derived from T cells, B-cell-depleted T cells, or PBMCs. Deeply sampled blood TCRbeta repertoires from subjects exposed to, actively infected with, or recovered from COVID-19 were included in the dataset. Where available, HLA class I and class II types were taken from metadata supplied by the sample provider and were not determined by assay-based typing.

As for this clone: Its antigen is not yet known. No much larger clone is present one base from it, and per-base qualities are unavailable.

Each collaborating institution followed its own protocols to collect whole blood in K2EDTA tubes. For TCRbeta analysis, collaborator samples were shipped as frozen whole blood, as isolated PBMCs, or as DNA extracted from either sample type. On the study overall, not on this receptor specifically: The amount of clinical and demographic metadata varied by source and participant and was provided uncurated.

Taken from the germline V gene, the CDR1 and CDR2 loops are MNHEY and SVGAGI. The V end loses 9 bases and the J end loses 1 base, and a stretch of 16 bases separates them. The CDR3 covers 15 residues, taking in both the cysteine and the phenylalanine. CDR3 DNA is the only sequence kept; it has 45 bases, read in frame from the first base. TCRbeta CDR3 regions were amplified from genomic DNA by means of the immunoSEQ Assay, a bias-controlled multiplex PCR. As for the authors' bioinformatics: Within the assay, amplification of reference gene primers was used to estimate how many nucleated cells each sample contained. Sequence reads were collapsed and filtered to measure the absolute abundance of every unique TCRbeta CDR3 rearrangement. For each sample, productive Simpson clonality was calculated as the square root of Simpson's diversity index over productive rearrangements. TCRdb took this table from immuneACCESS and kept in-frame rearrangements with V and J called. Such tables lack part of the clones; where checked against another copy, unresolved V genes explain under half of the gap, and the rest is unexplained. V, J and clone size are those of that table, while D and trimming were read from the DNA. This sample comprises 100,000 to 140,000 clones, less than 90% of them detected only once. The top ten constitute about 4.2% of the sample.

The source material was peripheral blood. This TCR derives from a human donor in a cohort sampled during active COVID-19. This chain joins TRBV6-5 to TRBJ2-1, with TRBD2 tentatively as D gene (5 bases match). Here the CDR3 is given as CASHLSRGSYNEQFF. The sequenced DNA is TGTGCCAGTCATCTTAGCCGGGGTTCCTACAATGAGCAGTTCTTC.